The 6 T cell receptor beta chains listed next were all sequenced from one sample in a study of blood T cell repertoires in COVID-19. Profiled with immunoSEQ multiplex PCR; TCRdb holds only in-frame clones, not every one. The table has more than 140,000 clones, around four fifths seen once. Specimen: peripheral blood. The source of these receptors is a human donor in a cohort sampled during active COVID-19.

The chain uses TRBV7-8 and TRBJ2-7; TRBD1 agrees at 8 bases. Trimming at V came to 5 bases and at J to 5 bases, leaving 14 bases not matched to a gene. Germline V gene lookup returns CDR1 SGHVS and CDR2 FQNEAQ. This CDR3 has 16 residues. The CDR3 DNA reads TGTGCCAGCAGCGCGTGGACAGGGCGGAATGGAAACGAGCAGTACTTC. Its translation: CASSAWTGRNGNEQYF.

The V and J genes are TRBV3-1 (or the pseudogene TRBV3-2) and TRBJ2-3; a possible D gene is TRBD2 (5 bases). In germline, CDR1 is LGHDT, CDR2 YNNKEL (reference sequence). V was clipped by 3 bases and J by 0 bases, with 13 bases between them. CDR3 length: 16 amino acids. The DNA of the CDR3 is TGTGCCAGCAGCCAGGACTCCGCGACTAGCACAGATACGCAGTATTTT. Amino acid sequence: CASSQDSATSTDTQYF.

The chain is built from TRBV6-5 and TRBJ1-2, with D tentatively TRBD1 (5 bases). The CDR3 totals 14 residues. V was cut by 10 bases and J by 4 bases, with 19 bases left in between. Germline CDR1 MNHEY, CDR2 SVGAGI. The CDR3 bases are TGTGCCACCTCGCAGGGCCGCGGCCTCTATGGCTACACCTTC. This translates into CATSQGRGLYGYTF.

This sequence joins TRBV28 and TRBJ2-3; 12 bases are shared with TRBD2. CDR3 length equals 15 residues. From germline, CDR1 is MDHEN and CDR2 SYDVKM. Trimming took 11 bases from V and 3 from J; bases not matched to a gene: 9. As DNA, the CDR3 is TGTGCCGAAGGGGCTAGCGGGGGGGGTACAGATACGCAGTATTTT. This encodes CAEGASGGGTDTQYF.

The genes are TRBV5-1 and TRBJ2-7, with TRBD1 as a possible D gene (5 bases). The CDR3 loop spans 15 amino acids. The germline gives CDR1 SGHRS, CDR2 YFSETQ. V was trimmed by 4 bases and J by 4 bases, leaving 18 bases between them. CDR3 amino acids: CASSRTFDSKYEQYF. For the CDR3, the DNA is TGCGCCAGCAGCCGAACCTTTGACAGCAAATACGAGCAGTACTTC.

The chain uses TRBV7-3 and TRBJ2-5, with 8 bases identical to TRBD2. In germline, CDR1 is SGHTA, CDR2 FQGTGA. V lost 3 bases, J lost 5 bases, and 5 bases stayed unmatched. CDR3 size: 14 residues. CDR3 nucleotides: TGTGCCAGCAGCTTGGCGGGGGGCAGGGAGACCCAGTACTTC. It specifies CASSLAGGRETQYF.